The 10 T cell receptor beta chains given below trace back to one sample, sequenced in a study of T-cell memory formation after mild COVID-19. TCRdb re-derived calls from the 5' RACE reads in MiXCR, one entry per CDR3 protein. The sample includes a few hundred thousand distinct CDR3 sequences, about 20% of them seen just once. The sample was PBMCs or a T cell subset sorted from them (not recorded which). All receptors derive from an adult woman who had mild COVID-19 (a few samples of this study predate the infection). Cell type and time point are not known.

This chain joins TRBV14 and TRBJ2-3, with D possibly matching TRBD2 (5 bases). CDR3 length: 18 residues. The V gene lost 4 bases and the J gene lost 2 bases, with 22 bases spanning the gap. Germline assignment: CDR1 SGHDN and CDR2 FVKESK. CDR3 nucleotides: TGTGCCAGCAGCCGCCCGGGAAAGACGGGTGGTCACACAGATACGCAGTATTTT. It encodes CASSRPGKTGGHTDTQYF.

This clonotype was seen only a few times. The chain joins TRBV5-1 to TRBJ2-7; no clear D gene. The CDR3 has 13 amino acids. CDR1 is SGHRS, CDR2 YFSETQ, per germline. The V and J ends lost 2 bases and 4 bases respectively, with 10 bases between them. In DNA, the CDR3 is TGCGCCAGCAGCTTCGCCCTCGGATACGAGCAGTACTTC. Translation: CASSFALGYEQYF.

The chain has TRBV15 and TRBJ2-7; 7 nucleotides match TRBD2. V lost 1 base, J lost 6 bases, and 6 bases stayed unmatched. The CDR3 totals 14 residues. The germline V gene has CDR1 LNHNV and CDR2 YYDKDF (reference sequence). CDR3 loop: CATSRVAGAGEQYF. DNA for the CDR3: TGTGCCACCAGCAGAGTTGCGGGAGCTGGCGAGCAGTACTTC.

The CDR3 region is CASSLGGVLDTEAFF. CDR3 nucleotide sequence: TGCGCCAGCAGCTTGGGTGGGGTTTTGGACACTGAAGCTTTCTTT. The chain couples TRBV5-1 to TRBJ1-1; D not resolved. The V end lost 0 bases, the J end lost 3 bases, and 12 bases lay between the germline ends. The CDR3 runs to 15 residues. CDR1 and CDR2 from the germline V gene are SGHRS and YFSETQ. The whole variable domain, filled in from reference TRBV5-1 and TRBJ1-1, reads KAGVTQTPRYLIKTRGQQVTLSCSPISGHRSVSWYQQTPGQGLQFLFEYFSETQRNKGNFPGRFSGRQFSNSRSEMNVSTLELGDSALYLCASSLGGVLDTEAFFGQGTRLTVV.

This clonotype was detected many times. The chain couples TRBV7-9 to TRBJ1-4; 7 bases are a match to TRBD1. This CDR3 contains 15 residues. Germline lookup yields CDR1 SEHNR and CDR2 FQNEAQ (reference sequence). Unmatched junction bases numbered 8, after V lost 3 bases and J lost 7 bases. The CDR3 DNA is TGTGCCAGCAGCTTTTGGCGACAGGGAATTGAAAAACTGTTTTTT. This codes for CASSFWRQGIEKLFF.

This sequence joins TRBV7-9 and TRBJ2-2, with D unclear. CDR1 and CDR2 from the germline V gene are SEHNR and FQNEAQ (reference sequence). This CDR3 contains 14 residues. V lost 5 bases, J lost 5 bases, and 12 bases lay in between. CDR3 region: CASSDTGRTGELFF. As DNA, the CDR3 is TGTGCCAGCAGCGATACCGGTCGGACCGGGGAGCTGTTTTTT.

About this clonotype: Possible read error: a much larger clone is one base away. The chain carries TRBV6-2 or TRBV6-3 and TRBJ2-3; TRBD2 agrees at 11 bases. The CDR3 totals 15 residues. V lost 6 bases to trimming and J lost 1 base; unmatched junction nucleotides: 3. Per the germline V gene, CDR1 is MNHEY and CDR2 is SVGEGT. The CDR3 here is CASRLLAGGTDTQYF. The CDR3 region has the DNA TGTGCCAGCAGATTACTAGCGGGGGGCACAGATACGCAGTATTTT.

The J gene is TRBJ2-3, the V gene TRBV24-1, with D possibly being TRBD2 (5 bases). CDR1 is KGHDR, CDR2 SFDVKD, per germline. The germline V and J ends were trimmed by 10 bases and 1 base, with 11 bases remaining between them. The CDR3 totals 13 residues. The CDR3 loop is CATGLFGTDTQYF. The CDR3 nucleotides read TGTGCCACAGGACTTTTCGGCACAGATACGCAGTATTTT.

Turning to this clonotype: The junction departs from the called germline gene at one end, perhaps through a read error. The chain links TRBV7-9 to TRBJ2-7; perhaps D is TRBD1 or TRBD2 (5 bases each). CDR1 and CDR2 (germline): SEHNR, FQNEAQ (reference sequence). The CDR3 sequence is 15 residues long. The CDR3 region has the DNA TGTGCCAGCAGGTTAGGGGACGAAAGCTCCTACGAGCAGTACTTC. This gives the protein CASRLGDESSYEQYF.

In its sample, this clonotype was seen a few times. The chain uses TRBV20-1 and TRBJ2-5, with TRBD1 identical over 8 bases. The trim removed 0 bases at V and 3 bases at J, leaving 3 bases unmatched. Germline V gene lookup returns CDR1 DFQATT and CDR2 SNEGSKA (reference sequence). This CDR3 is built from 14 residues. In DNA, the CDR3 is TGCAGTGCTAGAGATCTACAGGGGGAAGAGACCCAGTACTTC. Protein: CSARDLQGEETQYF.